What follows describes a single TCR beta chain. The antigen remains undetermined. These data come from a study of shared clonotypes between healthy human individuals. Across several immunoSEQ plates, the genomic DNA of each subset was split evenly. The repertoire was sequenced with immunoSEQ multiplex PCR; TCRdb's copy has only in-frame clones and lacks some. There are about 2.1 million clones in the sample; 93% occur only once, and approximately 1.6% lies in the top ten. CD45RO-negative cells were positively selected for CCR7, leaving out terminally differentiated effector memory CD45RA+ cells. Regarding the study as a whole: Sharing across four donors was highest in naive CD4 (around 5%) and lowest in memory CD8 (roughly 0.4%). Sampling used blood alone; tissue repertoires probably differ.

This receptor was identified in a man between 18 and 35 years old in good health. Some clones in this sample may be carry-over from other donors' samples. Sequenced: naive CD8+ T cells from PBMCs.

The CDR3 sequence: CASSQDFTSGYEQYF. DNA for the CDR3: TGCGCCAGCAGCCAAGATTTCACTAGCGGCTACGAGCAGTACTTC. This chain links TRBV4-3 with TRBJ2-7; the match to TRBD2 covers 8 bases. J was trimmed by 3 bases and V by 0 bases; bases with no gene match: 4. Germline V CDR1 and CDR2: LGHNA, YSLEER. The CDR3 extends over 15 amino acids.